This T cell receptor beta chain stems from a study of OX40 agonist ivuxolimab in advanced cancers. Study-level background: In this trial design, patients received ivuxolimab intravenously at 0.01 to 10 mg/kg every 2 weeks.

V lost 5 bases and J lost 2; bases outside the gene matches: 5. Germline CDR1 reads SEHNR; CDR2 reads FQNEAQ (reference sequence). There are 14 residues in the CDR3. The protocol was immunoSEQ multiplex PCR, while the TCRdb copy is restricted to in-frame clones and leaves out a portion. The sample gives about 82,000 clones, 86% of which show up once; around 6% is in the top ten. The chain couples TRBV7-9 to TRBJ2-7; TRBD2 matches at 8 bases. The source of this sequence is an adult with an advanced solid tumor such as melanoma, head and neck, liver or kidney cancer. Sequencing was performed on CD4+ or CD8+ T cells sorted from blood, taken in a trial of the OX40 agonist ivuxolimab. This chain's CDR3 is CASSPGTRTYEQYF. The CDR3, as DNA: TGTGCCAGCAGCCCCGGGACTAGGACCTACGAGCAGTACTTC.